This is a list of T cell receptor beta chains from one sample in a study of regulatory T cells in long-lasting Graves disease. Via MiXCR, TCRdb re-called the multiplex PCR reads, giving one row per CDR3 protein. The table lists 400,000 to 500,000 distinct CDR3 sequences, roughly 23% of them singletons, with around an eighth in the top ten. Sample: peripheral blood mononuclear cells (PBMCs), taken when the disease was refractory, from a patient treated with antithyroid drugs. These receptors all stem from a female donor with Graves disease. Each CDR3 is given with its conserved first and last residue. The D gene is left open where the match is weak. Not every row has a clone size; where given, it reads once, few, many or a size class.

v_gene	j_gene	abundance	d_gene	CDR3aa	CDR3nt
TRBV5-1	TRBJ2-7	many	NA	CASSLGSNYEQYF	TGCGCCAGCAGCTTGGGGTCCAACTACGAGCAGTACTTC
TRBV6-1	TRBJ2-7	NA	NA	CASSEAQVSAYEQYF	TGTGCCAGCAGTGAAGCGCAAGTTAGCGCCTACGAGCAGTACTTC
TRBV20-1	TRBJ2-1	many	NA	CSARELVRGYQSSYNEQFF	TGCAGTGCTAGAGAGCTTGTTAGGGGGTACCAGAGCTCCTACAATGAGCAGTTCTTC
TRBV11-1	TRBJ2-1	once	TRBD2	CASSLPSGPSYNEQFF	TGTGCCAGCAGCTTACCTAGCGGTCCGTCGTACAATGAGCAGTTCTTC
TRBV7-9	TRBJ2-7	once	TRBD2	CASSPRTSGRDEQYF	TGTGCCAGCAGCCCCCGGACTAGCGGGAGGGACGAGCAGTACTTC
TRBV13	TRBJ2-7	many	NA	CASSAYPGAPDEQYF	TGTGCCAGCAGCGCCTACCCAGGGGCCCCGGACGAGCAGTACTTC
TRBV29-1	TRBJ2-1	NA	TRBD2	CSVRLAGDNEQFF	TGCAGCGTCAGACTAGCGGGAGATAATGAGCAGTTCTTC
TRBV28	TRBJ1-3	NA	NA	CASSFGYDVGNTIYF	TGTGCCAGCAGTTTTGGGTACGACGTGGGAAACACCATATATTTT
TRBV12-3/TRBV12-4	TRBJ2-1	NA	TRBD1	CASSLAQGNSYNEQFF	TGTGCCAGCAGTTTAGCACAGGGGAACTCCTACAATGAGCAGTTCTTC
TRBV20-1	TRBJ2-7	many	NA	CSARVQQTGYEQYF	TGCAGTGCTAGAGTTCAACAAACGGGGTACGAGCAGTACTTC
TRBV10-2	TRBJ2-7	many	NA	CASQGRPNYEQYF	TGCGCCAGTCAGGGGCGACCGAACTACGAGCAGTACTTC
TRBV2	TRBJ1-6	many	TRBD1	CASKDRNNSPLHF	TGTGCCAGCAAGGACAGGAATAATTCACCCCTCCACTTT
TRBV28	TRBJ2-2	many	TRBD1	CASRSSGTGGTGELFF	TGTGCCAGCAGATCTTCCGGGACAGGGGGTACCGGGGAGCTGTTTTTT
TRBV4-1	TRBJ2-7	NA	TRBD1	CASSQGGGQGIRGEQYF	TGCGCCAGCAGCCAGGGCGGGGGACAGGGTATCAGAGGCGAGCAGTACTTC
TRBV6-1	TRBJ2-7	many	TRBD1	CASGTGRHEQYF	TGTGCCAGCGGGACAGGGCGACACGAGCAGTACTTC
TRBV2	TRBJ2-2	many	NA	CASSEALVGSPTGELFF	TGTGCCAGCAGTGAAGCGCTCGTCGGGAGCCCCACCGGGGAGCTGTTTTTT
TRBV18	TRBJ2-7	NA	TRBD1	CASSPPRGSDEQYF	TGTGCCAGCTCACCACCCAGGGGGTCGGACGAGCAGTACTTC
TRBV7-9	TRBJ2-7	many	NA	CASSLFSTYEQYF	TGTGCCAGCAGCTTATTCTCAACCTACGAGCAGTACTTC
TRBV3-1	TRBJ1-4	few	NA	CASSQPSGRARRELFF	TGTGCCAGCAGCCAACCCTCCGGGAGGGCCCGAAGAGAACTGTTTTTT
TRBV28	TRBJ2-5	many	TRBD2	CASSPGLAGSQETQYF	TGTGCCAGCAGTCCAGGACTAGCGGGGTCCCAAGAGACCCAGTACTTC
TRBV29-1	TRBJ2-7	many	TRBD1	CSVEDTGTGDYEQYF	TGCAGCGTTGAAGATACCGGGACAGGGGACTACGAGCAGTACTTC
TRBV29-1	TRBJ2-7	NA	TRBD2	CSVGGAGGYEQYF	TGCAGCGTTGGGGGAGCGGGAGGCTACGAGCAGTACTTC
TRBV20-1	TRBJ2-3	NA	TRBD1	CSAPGGFSTDTQYF	TGCAGTGCCCCAGGGGGCTTTAGCACAGATACGCAGTATTTT
TRBV6-2/TRBV6-3	TRBJ2-6	NA	TRBD2	CASASGGRASGANVLTF	TGTGCCAGCGCTTCGGGGGGACGGGCTTCTGGGGCCAACGTCCTGACTTTC
TRBV20-1	TRBJ2-1	NA	TRBD2	CSAGRLAGSRDEQFF	TGCAGTGCTGGACGACTAGCGGGAAGTAGGGATGAGCAGTTCTTC
TRBV30	TRBJ2-7	many	NA	CASGTTYEQYF	TGTGCATCCGGGACAACCTACGAGCAGTACTTC
TRBV28	TRBJ1-4	many	NA	CASYRVSGEKLFF	TGTGCCAGCTACAGGGTTTCGGGTGAAAAACTGTTTTTT
TRBV20-1	TRBJ2-7	many	TRBD2	CSAAGTSGDYEQYF	TGCAGTGCTGCCGGGACTAGCGGAGATTACGAGCAGTACTTC
TRBV7-9	TRBJ1-1	NA	NA	CASSLATTEAFF	TGTGCCAGCAGCTTAGCGACCACTGAAGCTTTCTTT
TRBV11-2	TRBJ2-2	NA	TRBD2	CASSWTSGSSPGELFF	TGTGCCAGCAGCTGGACTAGCGGGAGTAGTCCCGGGGAGCTGTTTTTT
TRBV5-1	TRBJ2-7	few	NA	CASSLFTGSTYEQYF	TGTGCCAGCAGCTTGTTTACGGGGTCGACCTACGAGCAGTACTTC
TRBV6-1	TRBJ1-1	few	NA	CASSTGSHTEAFF	TGTGCCAGCAGTACAGGGAGTCACACTGAAGCTTTCTTT
TRBV7-2	TRBJ2-2	NA	NA	CASSLDRRTGELFF	TGTGCCAGCAGCTTAGACCGGAGGACCGGGGAGCTGTTTTTT
TRBV28	TRBJ2-3	NA	TRBD2	CASSATSAPSTDTQYF	TGTGCCAGCAGTGCCACTAGCGCTCCTAGCACAGATACGCAGTATTTT
TRBV3-1	TRBJ1-4	NA	NA	CASSQRAATNEKLFF	TGTGCCAGCAGCCAAAGGGCGGCAACTAATGAAAAACTGTTTTTT
TRBV30	TRBJ1-3	few	NA	CAWKLSSGNTIYF	TGTGCCTGGAAATTAAGCTCTGGAAACACCATATATTTT
TRBV14	TRBJ1-1	NA	NA	CASSKRGGSDTEAFF	TGTGCCAGCTCCAAAAGAGGGGGATCGGACACTGAAGCTTTCTTT
TRBV30	TRBJ1-5	few	NA	CAWSFSSNQPQHF	TGTGCCTGGAGTTTTTCGAGCAATCAGCCCCAGCATTTT
TRBV12-3/TRBV12-4	TRBJ1-4	many	NA	CASSLMGRRDEKLFF	TGTGCCAGCAGTTTAATGGGGAGGCGGGATGAAAAACTGTTTTTT